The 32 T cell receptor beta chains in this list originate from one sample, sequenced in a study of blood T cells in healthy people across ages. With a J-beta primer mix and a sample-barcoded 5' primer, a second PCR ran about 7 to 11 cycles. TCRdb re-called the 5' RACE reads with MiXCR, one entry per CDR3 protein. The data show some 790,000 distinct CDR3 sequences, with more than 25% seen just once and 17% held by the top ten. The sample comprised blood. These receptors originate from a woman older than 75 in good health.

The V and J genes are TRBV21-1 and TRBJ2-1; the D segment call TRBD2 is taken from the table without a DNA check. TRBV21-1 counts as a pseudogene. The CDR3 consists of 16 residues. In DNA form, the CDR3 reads TGTGCCAGCAGCAAAAGTCCTAGCGGGGGGGCCAATGAGCAGTTCTTC. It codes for CASSKSPSGGANEQFF.

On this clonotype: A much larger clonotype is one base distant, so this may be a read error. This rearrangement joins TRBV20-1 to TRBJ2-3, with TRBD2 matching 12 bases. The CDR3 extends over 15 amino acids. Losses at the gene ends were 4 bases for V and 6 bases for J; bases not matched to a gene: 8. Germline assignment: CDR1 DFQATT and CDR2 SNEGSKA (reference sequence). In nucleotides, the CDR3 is TGCAGTGCTAAATCCCTAGCGGGGGGGCCGGATACGCAGTATTTT. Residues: CSAKSLAGGPDTQYF.

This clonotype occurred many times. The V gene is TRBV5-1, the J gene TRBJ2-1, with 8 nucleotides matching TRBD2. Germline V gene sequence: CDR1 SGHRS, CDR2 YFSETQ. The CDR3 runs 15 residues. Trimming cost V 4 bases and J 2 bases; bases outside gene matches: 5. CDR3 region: CASSTGGGTYNEQFF. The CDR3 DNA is TGCGCCAGCAGCACGGGGGGGGGGACCTACAATGAGCAGTTCTTC.

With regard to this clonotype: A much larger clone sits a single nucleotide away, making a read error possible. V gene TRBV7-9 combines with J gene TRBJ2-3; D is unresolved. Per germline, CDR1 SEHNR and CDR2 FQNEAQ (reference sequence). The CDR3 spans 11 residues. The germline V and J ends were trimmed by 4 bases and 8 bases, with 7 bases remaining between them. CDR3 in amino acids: CASSWIITQYF. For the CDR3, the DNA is TGTGCCAGCAGCTGGATCATTACGCAGTATTTT.

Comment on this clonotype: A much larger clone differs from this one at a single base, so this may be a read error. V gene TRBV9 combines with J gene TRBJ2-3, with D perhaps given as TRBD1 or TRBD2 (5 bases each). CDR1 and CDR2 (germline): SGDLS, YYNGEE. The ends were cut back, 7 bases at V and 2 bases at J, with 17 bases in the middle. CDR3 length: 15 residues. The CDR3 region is CASGFRDGDTDTQYF. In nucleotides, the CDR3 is TGTGCCAGCGGCTTTAGGGACGGAGACACAGATACGCAGTATTTT.

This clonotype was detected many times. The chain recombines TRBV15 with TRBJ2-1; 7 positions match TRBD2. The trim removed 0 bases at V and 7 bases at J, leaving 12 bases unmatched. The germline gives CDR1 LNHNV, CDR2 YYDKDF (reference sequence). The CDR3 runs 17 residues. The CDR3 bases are TGTGCCACCAGCAGAGATACGGCGGGGGTGAAGAGGAATGAGCAGTTCTTC. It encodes CATSRDTAGVKRNEQFF.

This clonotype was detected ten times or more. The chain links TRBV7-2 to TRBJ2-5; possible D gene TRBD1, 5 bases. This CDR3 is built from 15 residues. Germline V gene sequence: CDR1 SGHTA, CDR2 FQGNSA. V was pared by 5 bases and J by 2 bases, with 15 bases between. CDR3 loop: CASSPRQLPQETQYF. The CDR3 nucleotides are TGTGCCAGCAGCCCAAGACAGCTACCTCAAGAGACCCAGTACTTC.

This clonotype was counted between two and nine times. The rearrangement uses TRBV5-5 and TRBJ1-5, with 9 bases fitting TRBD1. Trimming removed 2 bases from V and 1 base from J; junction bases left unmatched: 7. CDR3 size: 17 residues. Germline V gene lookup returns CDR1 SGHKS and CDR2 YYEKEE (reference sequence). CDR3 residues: CASSFGQGMESNQPQHF. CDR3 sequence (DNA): TGTGCCAGCAGCTTTGGACAGGGGATGGAAAGCAATCAGCCCCAGCATTTT.

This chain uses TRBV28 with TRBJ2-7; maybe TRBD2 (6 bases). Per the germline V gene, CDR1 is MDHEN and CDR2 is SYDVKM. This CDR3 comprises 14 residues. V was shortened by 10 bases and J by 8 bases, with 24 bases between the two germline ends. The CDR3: CATKGRGLAGKQYF. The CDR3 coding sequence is TGTGCCACCAAGGGACGGGGGTTGGCTGGCAAGCAGTACTTC.

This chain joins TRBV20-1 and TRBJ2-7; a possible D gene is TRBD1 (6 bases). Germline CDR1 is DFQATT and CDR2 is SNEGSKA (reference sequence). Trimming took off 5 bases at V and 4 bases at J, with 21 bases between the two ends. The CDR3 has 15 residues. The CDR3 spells CSAGPTGSLGYEQYF. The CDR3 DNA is TGCAGTGCTGGACCGACAGGATCACTGGGGTACGAGCAGTACTTC.

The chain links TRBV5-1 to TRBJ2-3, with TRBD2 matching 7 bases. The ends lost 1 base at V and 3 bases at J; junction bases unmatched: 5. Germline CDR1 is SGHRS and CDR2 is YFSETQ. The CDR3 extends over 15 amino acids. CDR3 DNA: TGCGCCAGCAGCTTGACCAGCGGGAAGACAGATACGCAGTATTTT. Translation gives CASSLTSGKTDTQYF.

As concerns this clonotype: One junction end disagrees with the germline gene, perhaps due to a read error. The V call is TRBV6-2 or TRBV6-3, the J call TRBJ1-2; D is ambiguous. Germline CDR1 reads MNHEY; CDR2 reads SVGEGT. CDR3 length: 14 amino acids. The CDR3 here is CASGYSDRPGGYTF. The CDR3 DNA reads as TGCGCCAGCGGTTACTCCGATAGACCGGGAGGCTACACCTTC.

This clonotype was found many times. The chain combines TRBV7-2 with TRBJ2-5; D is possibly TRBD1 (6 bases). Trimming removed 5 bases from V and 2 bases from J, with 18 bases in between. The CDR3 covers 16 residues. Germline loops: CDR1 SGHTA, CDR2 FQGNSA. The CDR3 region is CASSPLGALLQETQYF. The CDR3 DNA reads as TGTGCCAGCAGCCCTCTGGGGGCCCTCTTACAAGAGACCCAGTACTTC.

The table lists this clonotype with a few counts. The CDR3 DNA reads TGTGCCAGCAGCTTGGGAGGGGGCCCCTTTAAATCTAATGAGCAGTACTTC. Protein sequence: CASSLGGGPFKSNEQYF. V gene TRBV5-4 combines with J gene TRBJ2-7, with 7 bases identical to TRBD1. CDR3 length: 17 amino acids. Germline values: CDR1 SGHNT, CDR2 YYREEE (reference sequence). J lost 7 bases, V lost 0 bases, and 16 bases had no gene match.

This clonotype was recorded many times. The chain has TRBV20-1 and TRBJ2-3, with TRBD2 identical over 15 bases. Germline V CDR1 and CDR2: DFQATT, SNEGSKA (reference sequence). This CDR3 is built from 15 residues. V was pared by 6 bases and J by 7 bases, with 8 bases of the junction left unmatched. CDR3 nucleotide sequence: TGCAGTGCCGCCGGACTAGCGGGGGGGGTACATACGCAGTATTTT. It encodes CSAAGLAGGVHTQYF.

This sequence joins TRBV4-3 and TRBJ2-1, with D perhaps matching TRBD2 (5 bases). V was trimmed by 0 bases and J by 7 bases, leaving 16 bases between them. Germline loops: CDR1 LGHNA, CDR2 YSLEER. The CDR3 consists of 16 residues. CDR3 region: CASSQDSSAAWNEQFF. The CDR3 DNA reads TGCGCCAGCAGCCAAGATAGTAGCGCGGCCTGGAATGAGCAGTTCTTC.

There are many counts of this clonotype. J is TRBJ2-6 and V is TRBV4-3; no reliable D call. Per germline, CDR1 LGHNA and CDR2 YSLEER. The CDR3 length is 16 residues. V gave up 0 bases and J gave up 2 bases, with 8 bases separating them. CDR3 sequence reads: CASSQDLRAGANVLTF. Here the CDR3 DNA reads TGCGCCAGCAGCCAAGATCTCCGGGCTGGGGCCAACGTCCTGACTTTC.

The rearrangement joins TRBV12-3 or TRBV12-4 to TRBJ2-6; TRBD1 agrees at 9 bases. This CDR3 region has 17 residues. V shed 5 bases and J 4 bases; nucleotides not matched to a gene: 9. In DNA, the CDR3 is TGTGCCAGCAGTCTCGGGACAGGGTCCTCGGGGGCCAACGTCCTGACTTTC. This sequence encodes CASSLGTGSSGANVLTF.

The CDR3 spells CASSWGTGVPQAFF. CDR3 coding DNA: TGTGCCAGCAGCTGGGGGACAGGGGTCCCCCAAGCTTTCTTT. V usage is TRBV7-3 and J usage is TRBJ1-1; 10 nucleotides agree with TRBD1. This CDR3 comprises 14 residues. Germline trimming cut 4 bases from V and 9 bases from J; bases unmatched to any gene: 8. Per the germline V gene, CDR1 is SGHTA and CDR2 is FQGTGA.

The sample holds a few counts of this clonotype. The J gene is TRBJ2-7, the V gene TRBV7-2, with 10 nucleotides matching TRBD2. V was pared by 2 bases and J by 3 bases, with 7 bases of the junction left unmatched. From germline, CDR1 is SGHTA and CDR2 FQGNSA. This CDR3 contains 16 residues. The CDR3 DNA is TGTGCCAGCAGCTTAACTAGCGGGACAGTGGGCTACGAGCAGTACTTC. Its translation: CASSLTSGTVGYEQYF.

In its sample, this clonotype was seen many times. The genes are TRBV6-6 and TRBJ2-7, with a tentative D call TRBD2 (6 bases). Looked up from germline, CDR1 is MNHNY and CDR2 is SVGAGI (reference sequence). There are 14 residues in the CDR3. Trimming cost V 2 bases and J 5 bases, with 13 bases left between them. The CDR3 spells CASSYGRGGHEQYF. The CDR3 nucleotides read TGTGCCAGCAGTTACGGGCGGGGCGGCCACGAGCAGTACTTC.

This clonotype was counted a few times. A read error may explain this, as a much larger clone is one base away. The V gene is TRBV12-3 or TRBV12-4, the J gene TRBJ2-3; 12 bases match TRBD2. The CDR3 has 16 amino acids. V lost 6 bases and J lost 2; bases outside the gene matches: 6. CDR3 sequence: CASSRLAGVFTDTQYF. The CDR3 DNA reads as TGTGCCAGCAGCCGACTAGCGGGGGTCTTCACAGATACGCAGTATTTT.

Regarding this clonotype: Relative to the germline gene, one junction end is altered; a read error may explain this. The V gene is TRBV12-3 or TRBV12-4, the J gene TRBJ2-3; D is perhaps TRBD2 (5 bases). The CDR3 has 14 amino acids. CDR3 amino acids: CASSHWERADAQYF. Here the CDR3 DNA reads TGTGCCAGCAGTCATTGGGAGAGAGCAGATGCGCAGTATTTT.

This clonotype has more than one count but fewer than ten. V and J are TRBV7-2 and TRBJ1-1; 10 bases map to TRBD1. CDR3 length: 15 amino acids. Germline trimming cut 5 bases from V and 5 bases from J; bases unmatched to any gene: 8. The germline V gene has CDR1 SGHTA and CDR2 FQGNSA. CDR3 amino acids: CASSDRDRGPTEAFF. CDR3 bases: TGTGCCAGCAGCGATCGAGACAGGGGGCCAACTGAAGCTTTCTTT.

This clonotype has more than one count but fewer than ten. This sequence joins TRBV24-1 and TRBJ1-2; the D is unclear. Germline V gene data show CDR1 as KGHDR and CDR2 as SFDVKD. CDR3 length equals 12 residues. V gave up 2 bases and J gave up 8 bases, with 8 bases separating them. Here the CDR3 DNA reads TGTGCCACCAGTGATTCGAGAGGGGGCTACACCTTC. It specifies CATSDSRGGYTF.

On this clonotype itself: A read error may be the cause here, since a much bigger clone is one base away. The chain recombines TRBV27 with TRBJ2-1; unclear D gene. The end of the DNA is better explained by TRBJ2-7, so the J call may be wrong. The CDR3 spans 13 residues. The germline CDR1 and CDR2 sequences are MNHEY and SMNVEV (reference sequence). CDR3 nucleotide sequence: TGTGCCAGCAGGAGTTTTCCGGGTGGCGAGCAGTACTTC. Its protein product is CASRSFPGGEQYF.

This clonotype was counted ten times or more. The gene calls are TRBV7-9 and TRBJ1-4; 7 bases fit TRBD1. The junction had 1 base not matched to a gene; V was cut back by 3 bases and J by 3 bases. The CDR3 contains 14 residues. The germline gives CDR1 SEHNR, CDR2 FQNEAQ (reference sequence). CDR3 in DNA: TGTGCCAGCAGCTTCCAGGGGGCTAATGAAAAACTGTTTTTT. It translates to CASSFQGANEKLFF.

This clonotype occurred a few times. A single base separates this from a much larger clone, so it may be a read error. In nucleotides, the CDR3 is TGTGCCAGCAGCGTAGACCCTAGCGGGGGGGTTACGTACCAAGAGGCCCAGTACTTC. As protein: CASSVDPSGGVTYQEAQYF. The rearrangement links TRBV9 to TRBJ2-5, with TRBD2 matching over 12 bases. The CDR3 length is 19 residues. Per the germline V gene, CDR1 is SGDLS and CDR2 is YYNGEE. Using reference TRBV9 and TRBJ2-5 for the parts outside the CDR3, the full variable domain is DSGVTQTPKHLITATGQRVTLRCSPRSGDLSVYWYQQSLDQGLQFLIQYYNGEERAKGNILERFSAQQFPDLHSELNLSSLELGDSALYFCASSVDPSGGVTYQEAQYFGPGTRLLVL.

The CDR3 bases are TGTGCCACCAGCAGATACAGGGCCGGGGACGAAAAACTGTTTTTT. Its protein is CATSRYRAGDEKLFF. The gene calls are TRBV15 and TRBJ1-4, with D possibly matching TRBD1 (6 bases). V lost 2 bases, J lost 8 bases, and 15 bases lay in between. The CDR3 is 15 amino acids. Per the germline V gene, CDR1 is LNHNV and CDR2 is YYDKDF (reference sequence).

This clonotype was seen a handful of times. DNA of the CDR3: TGTGCCGCCACGTACACCTCTAACACTGAAGCTTTCTTT. The encoded protein is CAATYTSNTEAFF. The V and J genes are TRBV6-2 or TRBV6-3 and TRBJ1-1; D is unresolved. Germline V gives CDR1 MNHEY, CDR2 SVGEGT. The germline V and J ends were trimmed by 11 bases and 2 bases, with 15 bases remaining between them. The CDR3 is 13 amino acids.

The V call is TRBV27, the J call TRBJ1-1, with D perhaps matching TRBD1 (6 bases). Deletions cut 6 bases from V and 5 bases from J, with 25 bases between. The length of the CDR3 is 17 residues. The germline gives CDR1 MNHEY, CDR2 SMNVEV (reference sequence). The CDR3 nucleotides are TGTGCCAGCAGGTTACGCGGGGACACAAAGAGCCGGACTGAAGCTTTCTTT. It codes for CASRLRGDTKSRTEAFF.

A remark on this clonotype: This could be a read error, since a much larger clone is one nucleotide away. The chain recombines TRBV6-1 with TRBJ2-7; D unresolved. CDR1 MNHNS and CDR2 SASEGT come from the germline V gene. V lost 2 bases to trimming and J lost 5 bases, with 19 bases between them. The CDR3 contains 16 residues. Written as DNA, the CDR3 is TGTGCCAGCAGTGAATCTCGAAAATACCTGGGGAACGAGCAGTACTTC. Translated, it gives CASSESRKYLGNEQYF.